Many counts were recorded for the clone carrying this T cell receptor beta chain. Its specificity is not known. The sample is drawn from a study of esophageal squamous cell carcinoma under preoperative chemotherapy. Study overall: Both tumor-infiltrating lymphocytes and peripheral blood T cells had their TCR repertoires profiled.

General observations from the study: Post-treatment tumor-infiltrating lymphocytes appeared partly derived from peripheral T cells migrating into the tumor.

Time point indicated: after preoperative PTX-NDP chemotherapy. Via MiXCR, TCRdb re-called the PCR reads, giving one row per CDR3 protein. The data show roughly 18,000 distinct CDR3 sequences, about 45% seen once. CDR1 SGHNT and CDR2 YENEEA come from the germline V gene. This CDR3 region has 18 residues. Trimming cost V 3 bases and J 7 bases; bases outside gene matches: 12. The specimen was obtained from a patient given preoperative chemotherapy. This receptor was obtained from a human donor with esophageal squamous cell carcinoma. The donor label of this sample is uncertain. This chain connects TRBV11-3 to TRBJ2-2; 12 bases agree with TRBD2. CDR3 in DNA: TGTGCCAGCAGCTTCCCGTTAGGGCTAGCGGGAGGGAACGGGGAGCTGTTTTTT. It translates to CASSFPLGLAGGNGELFF.